This TCR beta chain was obtained from a study of early T cells in non-severe SARS-CoV-2 infection. Across the whole study: From unsorted whole blood, bulk RNA was sequenced, and the chains remained unpaired. Study-wide results and limits: Comparison of clonotypes with VDJdb favored anti-spike CD8 responses while missing private and CD4 specificities.

Attachment of unique molecular identifiers was made to individual cDNA molecules. TCRdb re-analysed the 5' RACE reads in MiXCR, keeping a single row per CDR3 protein. This table holds 98,000 or so distinct CDR3 sequences, more than 10% found once. Germline lookup yields CDR1 SGHVS and CDR2 FQNEAQ. Trimming shortened V by 4 bases and J by 5 bases, and 15 bases separated the two germline ends. The CDR3 contains 15 residues. This clonotype was counted between two and nine times. Its antigen is undetermined. The rearrangement joins TRBV7-8 to TRBJ2-1, with D possibly being TRBD1 or TRBD2 (5 bases each). This TCR was sampled from an adult who was a healthcare worker with PCR-confirmed SARS-CoV-2 infection or an uninfected control (not recorded which). This specimen consisted of whole blood, obtained at baseline. The CDR3 bases are TGTGCCAGCAGCTCCCCCGGGACGGTAGACAATGAGCAGTTCTTC. As protein: CASSSPGTVDNEQFF.